Described below is a single T cell receptor (beta chain) sequence and its context. This specimen comes from a study of lymphopenia after photon versus proton radiotherapy. Measured with immunoSEQ multiplex PCR; TCRdb has only the in-frame clones, and not every one. Found here are around 18,000 clones, approximately 82% of them singletons; the top ten hold 20% to 25%. V lost 1 base, J lost 8 bases, and 14 bases lay in between. Germline-derived CDR1 and CDR2 are SEHNR and FQNEAQ (reference sequence). The CDR3 runs 15 residues. This clonotype was sampled from a man between 65 and 85 years old with pancreatic cancer. This chain connects TRBV7-9 to TRBJ1-4; D possibly corresponds to TRBD1 (5 bases). This specimen was peripheral blood, taken from a patient treated with proton-based radiotherapy. The CDR3 bases are TGTGCCAGCAGCTTAGGAGCAGGGAACTTGGAAAAACTGTTTTTT. Translating it yields CASSLGAGNLEKLFF. The full variable domain, rest sourced from reference TRBV7-9 and TRBJ1-4, is DTGVSQNPRHKITKRGQNVTFRCDPISEHNRLYWYRQTLGQGPEFLTYFQNEAQLEKSRLLSDRFSAERPKGSFSTLEIQRTEQGDSAMYLCASSLGAGNLEKLFFGSGTQLSVL.